A single sample gave rise to the 17 T cell receptor beta chains below, sequenced in a study of T cell repertoires in aging, cancer and after chemotherapy. A mixed TRB-A/B primer pool amplified rearranged TRB by multiplex touch-down PCR. TCRdb processed the multiplex PCR reads anew with MiXCR; each CDR3 protein has one entry. The sample holds some 4,300 distinct CDR3 sequences, under 30% seen once. Peripheral blood genomic DNA, not sorted cells or RNA, was the template. Material: blood. Every receptor here comes from a human donor with a solid tumor.

CDR3: CASSSLGGGGADGYTF. CDR3 sequence (DNA): TGTGCCAGCAGCTCACTAGGGGGAGGGGGCGCGGATGGCTACACCTTC. This sequence joins TRBV5-6 and TRBJ1-2, with TRBD1 matching over 7 bases. Per the germline V gene, CDR1 is SGHDT and CDR2 is YYEEEE. V trimming: 3 bases; J trimming: 6 bases; junction bases outside the gene matches: 14. The CDR3 totals 16 residues. Complete variable domain (other parts from reference TRBV5-6 and TRBJ1-2): DAGVTQSPTHLIKTRGQQVTLRCSPKSGHDTVSWYQQALGQGPQFIFQYYEEEERQRGNFPDRFSGHQFPNYSSELNVNALLLGDSALYLCASSSLGGGGADGYTFGSGTRLTVV.

By share of the sample, this clonotype is medium-sized. The genes are TRBV19 and TRBJ2-5; a weak D match, TRBD2 (7 bases). The length of the CDR3 is 17 residues. V was clipped by 3 bases and J by 0 bases, with 17 bases between them. Germline V gives CDR1 LNHDA, CDR2 SQIVND (reference sequence). The CDR3: CASSILRGAGYQETQYF. The CDR3 DNA reads TGTGCCAGTAGTATTTTACGGGGGGCTGGGTACCAAGAGACCCAGTACTTC.

In its sample, this clonotype ranks as medium-sized. The chain joins TRBV18 to TRBJ2-7, with D perhaps TRBD1 (5 bases). V lost 3 bases and J lost 7, with 16 bases in between. CDR1 is KGHSH and CDR2 is LQKENI in the germline V gene. This CDR3 region has 14 residues. CDR3 region: CASSPGRRVWEQYF. CDR3 DNA: TGTGCCAGCTCACCGGGTCGCAGGGTGTGGGAGCAGTACTTC.

This clonotype was counted a few times. The J gene is TRBJ1-6, the V gene TRBV12-3 or TRBV12-4, with 8 bases lining up with TRBD1. The V and J ends lost 5 bases and 10 bases, in that order; junction bases with no gene match: 10. The CDR3 runs to 15 residues. In nucleotides, the CDR3 is TGTGCCAGCAGTCCACGGGGACAGGACGGATCACCCCTCCACTTT. Translation: CASSPRGQDGSPLHF.

This clonotype is medium-sized. The chain is built from TRBV27 and TRBJ2-7; TRBD2 might be the D (5 bases). Germline CDR1 reads MNHEY; CDR2 reads SMNVEV (reference sequence). The CDR3 totals 17 residues. V was trimmed by 4 bases and J by 6 bases, leaving 25 bases between them. CDR3 sequence (DNA): TGTGCCAGCAGTTCCTATATACGGGGTTCCCGCAGCACCGAGCAGTACTTC. This encodes CASSSYIRGSRSTEQYF.

By sample fraction, this clonotype is medium-sized. V gene TRBV5-4 combines with J gene TRBJ2-1; TRBD2 matches 11 bases. CDR1 and CDR2 (germline): SGHNT, YYREEE (reference sequence). J lost 8 bases, V lost 5 bases, and 6 bases had no gene match. CDR3 length: 14 amino acids. The CDR3 nucleotides read TGTGCCAGCAGAAAACTAGCGGGGGAAGATGAGCAGTTCTTC. Translating gives CASRKLAGEDEQFF.

Relative to its sample, this clonotype is medium-sized. V usage is TRBV30 and J usage is TRBJ2-5, with 14 bases identical to TRBD2. The CDR3 has 13 amino acids. V gave up 5 bases and J gave up 5 bases; unmatched junction bases: 1. CDR1 is GTSNPN and CDR2 is SVGIG in the germline V gene (reference sequence). The DNA for the CDR3 is TGTGCCTGGGGACTAGCGGGAGGTGAGACCCAGTACTTC. Amino acids: CAWGLAGGETQYF.

The CDR3 DNA is TGTGCCAGCAGTTACTTGGGACTGCTGAACACCGGGGAGCTGTTTTTT. This sequence encodes CASSYLGLLNTGELFF. The chain joins TRBV6-2 or TRBV6-3 to TRBJ2-2, with D possibly matching TRBD2 (6 bases). CDR1 and CDR2 (germline): MNHEY, SVGEGT. V was trimmed by 1 base and J by 1 base, leaving 10 bases between them. CDR3 length: 16 residues.

In this sample, this clonotype is medium-sized (0.01 to 0.1%). The chain employs TRBV30 and TRBJ1-2; 7 bases are shared with TRBD1. V gave up 3 bases and J gave up 7 bases; unmatched junction bases: 2. The CDR3 totals 11 residues. Germline V gene lookup returns CDR1 GTSNPN and CDR2 SVGIG (reference sequence). CDR3 coding DNA: TGTGCCTGGAGGACAGGGCCTGGCTACACCTTC. It codes for CAWRTGPGYTF.

The V and J genes are TRBV13 and TRBJ2-3; the match to TRBD2 covers 10 bases. V lost 3 bases and J lost 1; bases outside the gene matches: 4. The CDR3 covers 16 residues. Germline CDR1 is PRHDT and CDR2 is FYEKMQ (reference sequence). The CDR3 sequence is CASSFPGTSGTDTQYF. The CDR3 DNA reads TGTGCCAGCAGCTTTCCCGGGACTAGCGGCACAGATACGCAGTATTTT. The full variable domain, rest sourced from reference TRBV13 and TRBJ2-3, is AAGVIQSPRHLIKEKRETATLKCYPIPRHDTVYWYQQGPGQDPQFLISFYEKMQSDKGSIPDRFSAQQFSDYHSELNMSSLELGDSALYFCASSFPGTSGTDTQYFGPGTRLTVL.

In this sample, this clonotype turned up a few times. This chain uses TRBV20-1 with TRBJ2-5; 11 nucleotides agree with TRBD2. Trimming cost V 5 bases and J 4 bases; bases outside gene matches: 6. The CDR3 has 14 amino acids. Per the germline V gene, CDR1 is DFQATT and CDR2 is SNEGSKA (reference sequence). The CDR3 protein is CSARSGRAAETQYF. DNA of the CDR3: TGCAGTGCTCGTAGCGGGAGGGCCGCAGAGACCCAGTACTTC.

J is TRBJ2-1 and V is TRBV7-2; the D is unclear. The CDR3 totals 11 residues. The V and J ends lost 10 bases and 2 bases respectively, with 6 bases between them. From germline, CDR1 is SGHTA and CDR2 FQGNSA. In DNA, the CDR3 is TGTGCCACCTCAACCTACAATGAGCAGTTCTTC. It is translated as CATSTYNEQFF.

By share of the sample, this clonotype is medium-sized. The V gene is TRBV15, the J gene TRBJ2-1; D remains unclear. The CDR3 totals 15 residues. Trimming left V 1 base short and J 0 bases short, with 7 bases between. The V gene's germline CDR1 is LNHNV and CDR2 YYDKDF (reference sequence). The CDR3 loop reads CATSRGASSYNEQFF. The CDR3 DNA sequence: TGTGCCACCAGCAGAGGTGCGAGCTCCTACAATGAGCAGTTCTTC.

This clonotype ranks as medium-sized. The V call is TRBV5-4, the J call TRBJ2-5; TRBD2 matches at 10 bases. V trimming: 4 bases; J trimming: 4 bases; junction bases outside the gene matches: 4. In germline, CDR1 is SGHNT, CDR2 YYREEE (reference sequence). This CDR3 comprises 14 residues. CDR3 amino acids: CASSTGLAIETQYF. CDR3 DNA: TGTGCCAGCAGCACGGGACTAGCGATAGAGACCCAGTACTTC. Full variable domain (remainder filled in from reference TRBV5-4 and TRBJ2-5): ETGVTQSPTHLIKTRGQQVTLRCSSQSGHNTVSWYQQALGQGPQFIFQYYREEENGRGNFPPRFSGLQFPNYSSELNVNALELDDSALYLCASSTGLAIETQYFGPGTRLLVL.

Within the sample, this clonotype is medium-sized. The V call is TRBV6-2 or TRBV6-3, the J call TRBJ1-1; maybe TRBD1 (6 bases). This CDR3 contains 12 residues. CDR1 and CDR2 from the germline V gene are MNHEY and SVGEGT. The V and J ends lost 7 bases and 2 bases respectively, with 8 bases between them. CDR3 nucleotides: TGTGCCAGCATGGACAGCAACACTGAAGCTTTCTTT. This gives the protein CASMDSNTEAFF.

This clonotype was observed a handful of times. V is TRBV12-3 or TRBV12-4 and J is TRBJ2-1; 8 positions match TRBD2. The junction had 9 bases not matched to a gene; V was cut back by 6 bases and J by 8 bases. The CDR3 is 14 residues long. As DNA, the CDR3 is TGTGCCAGCAGCGGGAGCGGGAGCTCCCATGAGCAGTTCTTC. Its translation: CASSGSGSSHEQFF.

The chain combines TRBV19 with TRBJ2-1; 12 bases agree with TRBD2. The CDR3 has 14 amino acids. The germline CDR1 and CDR2 sequences are LNHDA and SQIVND (reference sequence). Unmatched junction bases numbered 1, after V lost 5 bases and J lost 5 bases. The CDR3 here is CASSLAGGNNEQFF. CDR3 nucleotide sequence: TGTGCCAGTAGTCTAGCGGGAGGGAACAATGAGCAGTTCTTC.